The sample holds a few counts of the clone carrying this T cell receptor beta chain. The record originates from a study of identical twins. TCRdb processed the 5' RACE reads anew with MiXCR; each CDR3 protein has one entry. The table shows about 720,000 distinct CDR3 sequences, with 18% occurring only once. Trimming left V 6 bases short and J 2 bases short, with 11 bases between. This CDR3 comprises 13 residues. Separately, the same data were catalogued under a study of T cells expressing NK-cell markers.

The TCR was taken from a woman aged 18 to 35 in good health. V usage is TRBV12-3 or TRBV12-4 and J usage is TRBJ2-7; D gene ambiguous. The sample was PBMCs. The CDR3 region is CASSAAPTYEQYF. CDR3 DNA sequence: TGTGCCAGCAGCGCGGCTCCTACCTACGAGCAGTACTTC.